A single sample gave rise to the 14 T cell receptor beta chains below, sequenced in a study of shared T cell receptors in the human thymus. This table comes from immunoSEQ multiplex PCR, and its TCRdb copy is limited to in-frame clones, with some not included. Here the sample spans roughly 410,000 clones, more than 85% being singletons. Input material: thymocytes. The receptors come from a human donor.

The rearrangement joins TRBV27 to TRBJ2-7; 7 nucleotides match TRBD2. V shed 7 bases and J 0 bases; nucleotides not matched to a gene: 12. The CDR3 covers 16 residues. Germline V gene sequence: CDR1 MNHEY, CDR2 SMNVEV (reference sequence). The CDR3 nucleotides are TGTGCCAGCACTCCTGCGGGAGCCGTACCCTCCTACGAGCAGTACTTC. Amino acids: CASTPAGAVPSYEQYF.

The chain uses TRBV30 and TRBJ2-7, with 9 nucleotides matching TRBD2. Germline CDR1 and CDR2: GTSNPN and SVGIG (reference sequence). V lost 0 bases to trimming and J lost 1 base; unmatched junction nucleotides: 13. The CDR3 loop spans 18 amino acids. CDR3 nucleotides: TGTGCCTGGAGTGTACCCCTCGTGCGGACTAGCGAGTCCTACGAGCAGTACTTC. This codes for CAWSVPLVRTSESYEQYF.

The chain combines TRBV30 with TRBJ1-2; maybe TRBD1 (6 bases). The CDR3 spans 14 residues. Germline CDR1 GTSNPN, CDR2 SVGIG (reference sequence). V was cut by 5 bases and J by 2 bases, with 15 bases left in between. The CDR3 protein is CAWRLPGANYGYTF. CDR3 coding DNA: TGTGCCTGGCGACTTCCAGGGGCCAACTATGGCTACACCTTC.

The gene calls are TRBV28 and TRBJ1-2; TRBD1 is a possible D gene (5 bases). Germline V gives CDR1 MDHEN, CDR2 SYDVKM. The ends were cut back, 4 bases at V and 5 bases at J, with 23 bases in the middle. The CDR3 runs 17 residues. The CDR3 DNA is TGTGCCAGCAGTTCCCAAAAGGACATACCTCAAGGGTATGGCTACACCTTC. Protein sequence: CASSSQKDIPQGYGYTF.

The chain links TRBV27 to TRBJ2-7; possibly TRBD2 for D (6 bases). There are 14 residues in the CDR3. The V and J ends lost 2 bases and 0 bases respectively, with 8 bases between them. Germline CDR1 and CDR2: MNHEY and SMNVEV (reference sequence). This chain's CDR3 is CASSLGDFSYEQYF. DNA for the CDR3: TGTGCCAGCAGTTTAGGGGACTTCTCCTACGAGCAGTACTTC.

The chain is built from TRBV9 and TRBJ2-3; 11 bases match TRBD2. The CDR3 covers 15 residues. J gave up 10 bases and V 3 bases, and 10 bases lay outside the gene matches. Germline V gene data show CDR1 as SGDLS and CDR2 as YYNGEE. The CDR3 protein is CASSDIAGGPRSQYF. The CDR3, as DNA: TGTGCCAGCAGCGACATAGCGGGAGGGCCTAGGTCGCAGTATTTT.

The V gene is TRBV12-5, the J gene TRBJ1-3; D might be TRBD1 (6 bases). Germline V gene sequence: CDR1 LGHNT, CDR2 FRNRAP. The CDR3 is made up of 15 amino acids. V was pared by 1 base and J by 2 bases, with 9 bases between. CDR3 coding DNA: TGTGCTAGTGGTTTGGACAGGGAACCTGGAAACACCATATATTTT. Translated: CASGLDREPGNTIYF.

The chain couples TRBV2 to TRBJ2-7; TRBD2 matches at 13 bases. The germline V gene encodes CDR1 SNHLY and CDR2 FYNNEI. The V and J ends lost 4 bases and 2 bases, in that order; junction bases with no gene match: 11. This CDR3 is 18 amino acids long. CDR3 sequence (DNA): TGTGCCAGCAGTGGGCTTAATAAGACTAGCGGGAGGCCCTACGAGCAGTACTTC. Protein: CASSGLNKTSGRPYEQYF.

The sample holds one count of this clone. The chain combines TRBV7-2 with TRBJ2-4; D might be TRBD1 (6 bases). From germline, CDR1 is SGHTA and CDR2 FQGNSA. V was clipped by 5 bases and J by 1 base, with 18 bases between them. The length of the CDR3 is 17 residues. In DNA form, the CDR3 reads TGTGCCAGCAGCCCCGGCAGGGGAGATGGGGCCAAAAACATTCAGTACTTC. As protein: CASSPGRGDGAKNIQYF.

The chain has TRBV2 and TRBJ2-6; D might be TRBD2 (6 bases). The germline V gene has CDR1 SNHLY and CDR2 FYNNEI. Trimming removed 8 bases at V and 4 bases at J, with 12 bases between. The CDR3 loop spans 14 amino acids. CDR3 sequence (DNA): TGTGCCAGCGGGCGGGGATCCGGGGCCAACGTCCTGACTTTC. It codes for CASGRGSGANVLTF. Filled out from reference TRBV2 and TRBJ2-6, the complete variable domain reads EPEVTQTPSHQVTQMGQEVILRCVPISNHLYFYWYRQILGQKVEFLVSFYNNEISEKSEIFDDQFSVERPDGSNFTLKIRSTKLEDSAMYFCASGRGSGANVLTFGAGSRLTVL.

This clone was seen a single time. The chain is built from TRBV2 and TRBJ1-1; D ambiguous. Trimming cost V 6 bases and J 0 bases, with 14 bases left between them. CDR1 is SNHLY and CDR2 is FYNNEI in the germline V gene. CDR3 size: 15 residues. The DNA for the CDR3 is TGTGCCAGCAGCGACGGTAGCCCGATGAACACTGAAGCTTTCTTT. As protein: CASSDGSPMNTEAFF.

The chain links TRBV7-9 to TRBJ2-4, with D tentatively TRBD1 or TRBD2 (5 bases each). Trimming cost V 5 bases and J 0 bases, with 17 bases left between them. The CDR3 totals 17 residues. Germline-derived CDR1 and CDR2 are SEHNR and FQNEAQ (reference sequence). DNA of the CDR3: TGTGCCAGCAGCGTAGGGGATGGGGGAAGAGCCAAAAACATTCAGTACTTC. Translation gives CASSVGDGGRAKNIQYF.

The gene calls are TRBV5-1 and TRBJ1-3, with D hard to call. With 1 base removed from V and 0 bases from J, the gap between germline ends came to 8 bases. This CDR3 is built from 15 residues. Germline lookup yields CDR1 SGHRS and CDR2 YFSETQ. The CDR3 DNA reads as TGCGCCAGCAGCTTGTCGGCTGACTCTGGAAACACCATATATTTT. This gives the protein CASSLSADSGNTIYF.

The V gene is TRBV7-9, the J gene TRBJ2-2; 9 bases agree with TRBD1. This CDR3 contains 16 residues. V was pared by 4 bases and J by 5 bases, with 8 bases of the junction left unmatched. Germline CDR1 reads SEHNR; CDR2 reads FQNEAQ (reference sequence). The CDR3: CASSSPGQGPTGELFF. The DNA of the CDR3 is TGTGCCAGCAGCTCTCCGGGACAGGGCCCAACCGGGGAGCTGTTTTTT. Based on the CDR3 plus reference TRBV7-9 and TRBJ2-2, the full variable domain is DTGVSQNPRHKITKRGQNVTFRCDPISEHNRLYWYRQTLGQGPEFLTYFQNEAQLEKSRLLSDRFSAERPKGSFSTLEIQRTEQGDSAMYLCASSSPGQGPTGELFFGEGSRLTVL.